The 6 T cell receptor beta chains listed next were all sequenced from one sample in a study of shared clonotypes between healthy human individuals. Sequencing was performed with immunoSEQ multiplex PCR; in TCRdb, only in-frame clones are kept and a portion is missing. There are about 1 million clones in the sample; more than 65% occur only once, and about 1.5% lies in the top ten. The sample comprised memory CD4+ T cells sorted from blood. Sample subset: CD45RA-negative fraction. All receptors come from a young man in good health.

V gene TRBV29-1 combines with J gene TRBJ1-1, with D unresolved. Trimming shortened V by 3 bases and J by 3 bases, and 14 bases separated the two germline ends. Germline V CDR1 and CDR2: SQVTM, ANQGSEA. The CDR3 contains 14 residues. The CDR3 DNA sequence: TGCAGCGTTGATTCTCTGGTCGGGGACACTGAAGCTTTCTTT. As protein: CSVDSLVGDTEAFF.

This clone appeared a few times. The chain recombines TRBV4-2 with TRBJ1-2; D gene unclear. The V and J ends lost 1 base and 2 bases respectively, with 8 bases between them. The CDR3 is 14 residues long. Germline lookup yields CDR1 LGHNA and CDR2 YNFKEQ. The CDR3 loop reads CASSQVTENYGYTF. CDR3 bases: TGTGCCAGCAGCCAAGTTACTGAAAACTATGGCTACACCTTC.

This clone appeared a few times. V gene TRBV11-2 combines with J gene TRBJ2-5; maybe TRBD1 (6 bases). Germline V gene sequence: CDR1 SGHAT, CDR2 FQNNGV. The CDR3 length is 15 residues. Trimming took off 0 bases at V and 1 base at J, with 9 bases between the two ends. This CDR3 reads CASSLDSTGQETQYF. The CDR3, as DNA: TGTGCCAGCAGCTTAGATTCGACAGGCCAAGAGACCCAGTACTTC.

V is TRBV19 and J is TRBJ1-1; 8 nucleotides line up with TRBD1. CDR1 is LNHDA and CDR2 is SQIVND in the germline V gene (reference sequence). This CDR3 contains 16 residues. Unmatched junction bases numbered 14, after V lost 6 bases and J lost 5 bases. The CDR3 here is CASSQRGDRSNTEAFF. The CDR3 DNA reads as TGTGCCAGTAGCCAAAGGGGGGACAGGAGTAATACTGAAGCTTTCTTT.

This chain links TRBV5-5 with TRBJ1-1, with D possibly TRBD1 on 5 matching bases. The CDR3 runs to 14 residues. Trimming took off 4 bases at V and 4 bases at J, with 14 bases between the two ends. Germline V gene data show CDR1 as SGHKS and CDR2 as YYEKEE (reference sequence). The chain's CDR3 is CASSQIGASTEAFF. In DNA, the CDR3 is TGTGCCAGCAGCCAGATAGGGGCAAGCACTGAAGCTTTCTTT.

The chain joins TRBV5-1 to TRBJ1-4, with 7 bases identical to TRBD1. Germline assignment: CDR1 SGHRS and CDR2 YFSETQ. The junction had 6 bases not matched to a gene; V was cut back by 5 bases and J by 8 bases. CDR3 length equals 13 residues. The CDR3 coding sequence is TGCGCCAGCAGACGACAGGGTAGCGAAAAACTGTTTTTT. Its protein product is CASRRQGSEKLFF.